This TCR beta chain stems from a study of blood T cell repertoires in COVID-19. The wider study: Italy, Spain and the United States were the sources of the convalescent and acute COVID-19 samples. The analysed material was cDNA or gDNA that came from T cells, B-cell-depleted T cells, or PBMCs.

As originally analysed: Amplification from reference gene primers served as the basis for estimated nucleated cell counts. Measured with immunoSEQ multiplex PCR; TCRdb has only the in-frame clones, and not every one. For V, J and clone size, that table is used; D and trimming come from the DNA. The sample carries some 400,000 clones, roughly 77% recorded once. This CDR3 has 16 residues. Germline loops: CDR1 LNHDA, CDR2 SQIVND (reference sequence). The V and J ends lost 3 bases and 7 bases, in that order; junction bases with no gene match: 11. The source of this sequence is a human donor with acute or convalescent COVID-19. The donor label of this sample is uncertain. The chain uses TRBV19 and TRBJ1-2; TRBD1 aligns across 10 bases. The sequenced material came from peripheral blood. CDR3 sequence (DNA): TGTGCCAGTAGTATCCCCGGGACAGGGGTGAGTTTTGGCTACACCTTC. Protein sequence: CASSIPGTGVSFGYTF.